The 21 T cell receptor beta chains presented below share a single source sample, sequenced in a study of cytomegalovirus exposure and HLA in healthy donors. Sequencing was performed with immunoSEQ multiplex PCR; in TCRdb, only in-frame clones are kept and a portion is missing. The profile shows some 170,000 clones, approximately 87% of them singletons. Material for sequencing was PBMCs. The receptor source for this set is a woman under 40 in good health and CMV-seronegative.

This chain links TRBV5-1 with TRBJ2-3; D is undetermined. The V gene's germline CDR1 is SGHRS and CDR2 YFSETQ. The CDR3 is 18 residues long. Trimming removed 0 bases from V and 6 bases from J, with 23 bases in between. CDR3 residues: CASSLVPQAPMVADTQYF. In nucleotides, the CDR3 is TGCGCCAGCAGCTTGGTCCCCCAGGCCCCCATGGTCGCGGATACGCAGTATTTT.

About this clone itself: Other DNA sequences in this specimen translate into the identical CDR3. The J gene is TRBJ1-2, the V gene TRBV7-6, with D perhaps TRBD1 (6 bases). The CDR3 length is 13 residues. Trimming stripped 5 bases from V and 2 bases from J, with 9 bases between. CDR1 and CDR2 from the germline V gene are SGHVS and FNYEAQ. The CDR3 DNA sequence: TGTGCCAGCAGCCCCACAGGGAACTATGGCTACACCTTC. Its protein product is CASSPTGNYGYTF. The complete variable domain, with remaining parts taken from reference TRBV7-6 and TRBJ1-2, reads GAGVSQSPRYKVTKRGQDVALRCDPISGHVSLYWYRQALGQGPEFLTYFNYEAQQDKSGLPNDRFSAERPEGSISTLTIQRTEQRDSAMYRCASSPTGNYGYTFGSGTRLTVV.

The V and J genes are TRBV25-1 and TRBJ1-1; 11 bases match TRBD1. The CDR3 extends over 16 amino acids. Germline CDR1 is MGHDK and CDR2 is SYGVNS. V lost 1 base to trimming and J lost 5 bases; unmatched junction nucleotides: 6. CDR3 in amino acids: CASSEWGGTGGTEAFF. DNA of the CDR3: TGTGCCAGCAGTGAATGGGGGGGGACAGGGGGTACTGAAGCTTTCTTT.

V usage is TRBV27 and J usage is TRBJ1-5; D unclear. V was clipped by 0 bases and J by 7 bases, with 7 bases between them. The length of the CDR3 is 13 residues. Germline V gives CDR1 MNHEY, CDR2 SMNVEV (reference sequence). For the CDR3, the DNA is TGTGCCAGCAGTTTATCCGGGAACCAGCCCCAGCATTTT. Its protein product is CASSLSGNQPQHF.

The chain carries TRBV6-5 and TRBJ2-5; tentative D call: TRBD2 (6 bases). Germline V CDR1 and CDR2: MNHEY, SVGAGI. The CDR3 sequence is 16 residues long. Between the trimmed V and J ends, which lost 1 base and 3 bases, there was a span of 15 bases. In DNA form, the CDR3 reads TGTGCCAGCAGTTACTTCCGGGGACTCGCCGAAGAGACCCAGTACTTC. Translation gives CASSYFRGLAEETQYF.

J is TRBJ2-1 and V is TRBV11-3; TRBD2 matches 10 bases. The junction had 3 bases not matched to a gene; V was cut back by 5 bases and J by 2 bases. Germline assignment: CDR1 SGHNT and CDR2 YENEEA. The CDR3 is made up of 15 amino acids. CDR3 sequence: CASSQRGGPYNEQFF. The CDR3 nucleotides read TGTGCCAGCAGCCAGCGGGGGGGTCCCTACAATGAGCAGTTCTTC.

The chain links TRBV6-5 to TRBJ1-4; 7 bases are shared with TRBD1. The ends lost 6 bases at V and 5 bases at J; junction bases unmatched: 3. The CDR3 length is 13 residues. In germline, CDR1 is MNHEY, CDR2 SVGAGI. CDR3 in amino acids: CASSGTVNEKLFF. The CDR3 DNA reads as TGTGCCAGCAGCGGGACAGTAAATGAAAAACTGTTTTTT.

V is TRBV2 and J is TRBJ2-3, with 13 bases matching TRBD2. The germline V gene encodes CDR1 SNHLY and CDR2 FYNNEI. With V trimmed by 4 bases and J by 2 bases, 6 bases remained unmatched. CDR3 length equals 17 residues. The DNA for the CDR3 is TGTGCCAGCAGTGCCGGGACTAGCGGGGCCCACACAGATACGCAGTATTTT. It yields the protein CASSAGTSGAHTDTQYF.

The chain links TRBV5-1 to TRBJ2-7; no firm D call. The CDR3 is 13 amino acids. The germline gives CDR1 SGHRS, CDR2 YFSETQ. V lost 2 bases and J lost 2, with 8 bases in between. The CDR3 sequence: CASSFSGPYEQYF. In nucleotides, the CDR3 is TGCGCCAGCAGCTTTAGTGGGCCCTACGAGCAGTACTTC.

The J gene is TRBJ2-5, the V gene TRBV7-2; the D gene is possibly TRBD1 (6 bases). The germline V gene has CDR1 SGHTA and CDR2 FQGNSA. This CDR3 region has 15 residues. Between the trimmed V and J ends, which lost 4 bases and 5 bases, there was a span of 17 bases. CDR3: CASSSQGYREETQYF. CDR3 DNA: TGTGCCAGCAGCTCCCAGGGGTACCGAGAGGAGACCCAGTACTTC.

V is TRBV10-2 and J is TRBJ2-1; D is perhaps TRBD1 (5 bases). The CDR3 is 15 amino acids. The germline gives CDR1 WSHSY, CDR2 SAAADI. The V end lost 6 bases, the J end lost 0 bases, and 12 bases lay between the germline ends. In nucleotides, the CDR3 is TGCGCCAGCAGAGGGGCAAAGAGCTCCTACAATGAGCAGTTCTTC. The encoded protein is CASRGAKSSYNEQFF.

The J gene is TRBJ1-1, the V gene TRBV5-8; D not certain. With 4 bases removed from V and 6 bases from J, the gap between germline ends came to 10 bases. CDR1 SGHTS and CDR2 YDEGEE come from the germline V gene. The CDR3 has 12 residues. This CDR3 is CASSRRVAEAFF. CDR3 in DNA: TGTGCCAGCAGCCGACGGGTCGCTGAAGCTTTCTTT. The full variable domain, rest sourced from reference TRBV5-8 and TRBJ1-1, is EAGVTQSPTHLIKTRGQQATLRCSPISGHTSVYWYQQALGLGLQFLLWYDEGEERNRGNFPPRFSGRQFPNYSSELNVNALELEDSALYLCASSRRVAEAFFGQGTRLTVV.

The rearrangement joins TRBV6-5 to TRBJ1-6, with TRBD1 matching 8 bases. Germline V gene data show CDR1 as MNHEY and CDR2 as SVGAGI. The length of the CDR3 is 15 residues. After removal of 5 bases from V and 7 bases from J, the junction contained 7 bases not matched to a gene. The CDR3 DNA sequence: TGTGCCAGCAGTCGACCTCAGGGGGCCAATTCACCCCTCCACTTT. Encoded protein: CASSRPQGANSPLHF.

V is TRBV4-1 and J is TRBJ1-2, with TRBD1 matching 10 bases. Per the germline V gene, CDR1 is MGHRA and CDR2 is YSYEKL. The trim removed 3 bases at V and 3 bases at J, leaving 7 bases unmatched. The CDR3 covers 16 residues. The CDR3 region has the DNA TGCGCCAGCAGCCACCCGGACAGGGGGAAGGACTATGGCTACACCTTC. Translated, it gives CASSHPDRGKDYGYTF.

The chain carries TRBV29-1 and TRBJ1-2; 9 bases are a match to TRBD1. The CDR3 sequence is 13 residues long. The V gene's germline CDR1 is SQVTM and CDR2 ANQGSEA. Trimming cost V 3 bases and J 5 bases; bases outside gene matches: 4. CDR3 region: CSVEGQGPYGYTF. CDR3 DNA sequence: TGCAGCGTTGAGGGACAGGGACCTTATGGCTACACCTTC.

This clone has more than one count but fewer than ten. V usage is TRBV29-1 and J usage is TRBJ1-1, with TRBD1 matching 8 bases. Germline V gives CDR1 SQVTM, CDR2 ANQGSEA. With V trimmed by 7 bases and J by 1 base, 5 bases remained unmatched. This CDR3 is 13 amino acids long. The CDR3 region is CSAPRGPNTEAFF. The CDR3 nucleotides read TGCAGCGCCCCCAGGGGGCCGAACACTGAAGCTTTCTTT.

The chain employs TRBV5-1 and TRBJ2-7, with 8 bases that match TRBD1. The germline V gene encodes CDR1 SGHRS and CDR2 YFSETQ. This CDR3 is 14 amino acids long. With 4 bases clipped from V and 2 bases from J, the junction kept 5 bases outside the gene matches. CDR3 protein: CASSVGQGTYEQYF. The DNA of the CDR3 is TGCGCCAGCAGCGTCGGACAGGGCACCTACGAGCAGTACTTC. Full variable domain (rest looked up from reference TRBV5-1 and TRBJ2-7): KAGVTQTPRYLIKTRGQQVTLSCSPISGHRSVSWYQQTPGQGLQFLFEYFSETQRNKGNFPGRFSGRQFSNSRSEMNVSTLELGDSALYLCASSVGQGTYEQYFGPGTRLTVT.

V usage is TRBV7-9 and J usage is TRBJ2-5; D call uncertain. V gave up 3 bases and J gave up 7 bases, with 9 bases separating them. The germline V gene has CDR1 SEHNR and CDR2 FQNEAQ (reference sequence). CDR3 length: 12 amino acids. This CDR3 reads CASSFGSPTQYF. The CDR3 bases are TGTGCCAGCAGCTTCGGGTCGCCGACCCAGTACTTC. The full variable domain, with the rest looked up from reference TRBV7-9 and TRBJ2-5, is DTGVSQNPRHKITKRGQNVTFRCDPISEHNRLYWYRQTLGQGPEFLTYFQNEAQLEKSRLLSDRFSAERPKGSFSTLEIQRTEQGDSAMYLCASSFGSPTQYFGPGTRLLVL.

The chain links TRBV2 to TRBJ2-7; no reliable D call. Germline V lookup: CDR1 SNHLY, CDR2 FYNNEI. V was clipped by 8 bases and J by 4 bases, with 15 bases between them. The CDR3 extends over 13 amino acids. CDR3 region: CASQQIPRYEQYF. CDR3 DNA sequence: TGTGCCAGCCAACAGATCCCTCGTTACGAGCAGTACTTC.

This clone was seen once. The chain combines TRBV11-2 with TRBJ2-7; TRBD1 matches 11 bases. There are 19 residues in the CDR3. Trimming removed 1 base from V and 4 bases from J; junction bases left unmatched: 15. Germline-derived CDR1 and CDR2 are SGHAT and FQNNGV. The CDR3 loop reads CASSLVLGGGQGAHYEQYF. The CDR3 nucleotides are TGTGCCAGCAGCTTAGTGTTGGGGGGCGGACAGGGGGCTCATTACGAGCAGTACTTC.

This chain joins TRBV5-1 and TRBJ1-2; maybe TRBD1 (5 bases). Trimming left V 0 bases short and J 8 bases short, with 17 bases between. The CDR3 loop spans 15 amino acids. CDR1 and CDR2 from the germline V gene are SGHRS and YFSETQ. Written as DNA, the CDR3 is TGCGCCAGCAGCTTGGAGGCCCCCAGGGATGAGGGCTACACCTTC. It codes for CASSLEAPRDEGYTF.